This passage covers 22 T cell receptor beta chains from one sample sequenced in a study of T cells in localized non-small cell lung cancer. TCRdb's table, derived via immunoSEQ multiplex PCR, lists solely in-frame clones and lacks some. This table holds several thousand clones, about 92% found once. This sample comprised peripheral blood mononuclear cells, obtained before any cancer treatment. Every receptor here comes from a male donor aged 60 or over with stage II lung adenocarcinoma.

The chain employs TRBV5-1 and TRBJ2-7, with D possibly being TRBD1 (6 bases). The CDR3 spans 14 residues. Trimming cost V 2 bases and J 5 bases, with 14 bases left between them. CDR1 SGHRS and CDR2 YFSETQ come from the germline V gene. This CDR3 is CASSFRGTQDEQYF. Here the CDR3 DNA reads TGCGCCAGCAGCTTTAGGGGGACCCAGGACGAGCAGTACTTC.

The chain employs TRBV7-2 and TRBJ1-2; no reliable D call. Trimming cost V 1 base and J 8 bases, with 11 bases left between them. Germline-derived CDR1 and CDR2 are SGHTA and FQGNSA. This CDR3 contains 13 residues. The DNA of the CDR3 is TGTGCCAGCAGCTTAGAGGGCAGACAAGGCTACACCTTC. Its protein is CASSLEGRQGYTF.

The V and J genes are TRBV18 and TRBJ2-2, with 7 bases identical to TRBD1. The CDR3 is 16 amino acids. Germline trimming cut 3 bases from V and 2 bases from J; bases unmatched to any gene: 6. Per germline, CDR1 KGHSH and CDR2 LQKENI. CDR3 region: CASSPSGTVNTGELFF. The CDR3 region has the DNA TGTGCCAGCTCACCGTCCGGGACAGTTAACACCGGGGAGCTGTTTTTT.

This clone appeared a single time. The chain carries TRBV19 and TRBJ2-5; possibly TRBD2 for D (5 bases). The CDR3 runs to 13 residues. V dropped 1 base and J dropped 13 bases, with 16 bases sitting between them. Germline CDR1 reads LNHDA; CDR2 reads SQIVND (reference sequence). This chain's CDR3 is CASSIGIGSTVYF. CDR3 nucleotide sequence: TGTGCCAGTAGTATAGGGATAGGGAGTACTGTGTACTTC.

The chain carries TRBV10-3 and TRBJ1-5, with 8 positions matching TRBD1. The CDR3 spans 15 residues. The trim removed 4 bases at V and 6 bases at J, leaving 8 bases unmatched. Germline CDR1 reads ENHRY; CDR2 reads SYGVKD. The DNA for the CDR3 is TGTGCCATCAGTGCCCAAGGGCAGGGGGCTCAGCCCCAGCATTTT. Translation gives CAISAQGQGAQPQHF.

The chain links TRBV11-2 to TRBJ2-2; D is perhaps TRBD1 (5 bases). CDR3 length: 13 amino acids. The V gene lost 1 base and the J gene lost 7 bases, with 7 bases spanning the gap. The germline gives CDR1 SGHAT, CDR2 FQNNGV. The CDR3 region has the DNA TGTGCCAGCAGCTTAGTAGGGGTCGGGGAGCTGTTTTTT. This sequence encodes CASSLVGVGELFF.

Here the CDR3 reads CASMQGHSGANVLTF. CDR3 DNA: TGCGCCAGCATGCAGGGGCACTCTGGGGCCAACGTCCTGACTTTC. This chain uses TRBV10-2 with TRBJ2-6; D perhaps matches TRBD1 (6 bases). The CDR3 has 15 amino acids. CDR1 WSHSY and CDR2 SAAADI come from the germline V gene. The V end lost 7 bases, the J end lost 0 bases, and 10 bases lay between the germline ends.

The chain is built from TRBV5-8 and TRBJ1-1, with unresolved D. Germline V gene lookup returns CDR1 SGHTS and CDR2 YDEGEE. The CDR3 has 13 amino acids. Trimming stripped 0 bases from V and 11 bases from J, with 14 bases between. The CDR3 DNA reads as TGTGCCAGCAGCTTGGAGGAGGTCATTGGGGCTTTCTTT. Translated, it gives CASSLEEVIGAFF.

This chain joins TRBV6-1 and TRBJ1-6; perhaps TRBD1 as D (6 bases). V shed 2 bases and J shed 9 bases, with 17 bases lying between them. The germline CDR1 and CDR2 sequences are MNHNS and SASEGT. CDR3 length: 16 amino acids. The CDR3 DNA sequence: TGTGCCAGCAGTGAAAGGTCCAGGGGTAGTCCTTCACCCCTCCACTTT. Residues: CASSERSRGSPSPLHF.

This chain links TRBV10-1 with TRBJ2-5, with 8 bases matching TRBD1. Germline V CDR1 and CDR2: WNHNN, SYGVQD (reference sequence). This CDR3 has 15 amino acids. Trimming took 0 bases from V and 5 from J; bases not matched to a gene: 5. The CDR3 region has the DNA TGCGCCAGCAGTGAGTCGCAGGGGGCGCAGGAGACCCAGTACTTC. It is translated as CASSESQGAQETQYF.

J is TRBJ1-1 and V is TRBV5-4; 8 bases align to TRBD1. CDR3 length: 15 amino acids. Germline assignment: CDR1 SGHNT and CDR2 YYREEE (reference sequence). The junction had 10 bases not matched to a gene; V was cut back by 4 bases and J by 5 bases. Written as DNA, the CDR3 is TGTGCCAGCAGCCGCCAACAGGGGGACGAGACTGAAGCTTTCTTT. It yields the protein CASSRQQGDETEAFF.

This chain uses TRBV7-2 with TRBJ2-2, with TRBD1 matching over 9 bases. CDR1 is SGHTA and CDR2 is FQGNSA in the germline V gene. V lost 6 bases and J lost 7; bases outside the gene matches: 6. The CDR3 loop spans 14 amino acids. The CDR3: CASSLDRGIGELFF. As DNA, the CDR3 is TGTGCCAGCAGTCTGGACAGGGGAATCGGGGAGCTGTTTTTT.

The rearrangement joins TRBV11-2 to TRBJ1-2; D ambiguous. V lost 4 bases to trimming and J lost 10 bases, with 16 bases between them. From germline, CDR1 is SGHAT and CDR2 FQNNGV. The CDR3 runs to 13 residues. DNA of the CDR3: TGTGCCAGCAGCTACGTGAGGGCCTTCGACTACACCTTC. It is translated as CASSYVRAFDYTF. Full variable domain (rest looked up from reference TRBV11-2 and TRBJ1-2): EAGVAQSPRYKIIEKRQSVAFWCNPISGHATLYWYQQILGQGPKLLIQFQNNGVVDDSQLPKDRFSAERLKGVDSTLKIQPAKLEDSAVYLCASSYVRAFDYTFGSGTRLTVV.

The V gene is TRBV4-2, the J gene TRBJ1-2, with D uncertain. CDR1 and CDR2 (germline): LGHNA, YNFKEQ. V was trimmed by 0 bases and J by 2 bases, leaving 19 bases between them. The CDR3 consists of 18 residues. The CDR3, as DNA: TGTGCCAGCAGCCAAGATATACGCGGCATTGGGAAGAACTATGGCTACACCTTC. Its translation: CASSQDIRGIGKNYGYTF.

This chain connects TRBV7-2 to TRBJ1-4; D remains unclear. Trimming removed 1 base at V and 0 bases at J, with 15 bases between. CDR3 length: 18 amino acids. Germline V gene lookup returns CDR1 SGHTA and CDR2 FQGNSA. CDR3 loop: CASSLEARVGATNEKLFF. CDR3 bases: TGTGCCAGCAGCTTAGAGGCTCGGGTCGGGGCAACTAATGAAAAACTGTTTTTT.

V is TRBV9 and J is TRBJ1-1; D is possibly TRBD1 (5 bases). Trimming shortened V by 4 bases and J by 11 bases, and 21 bases separated the two germline ends. This CDR3 spans 14 amino acids. Germline-derived CDR1 and CDR2 are SGDLS and YYNGEE. CDR3 DNA: TGTGCCAGCAGCCCCCTTGGACAAGTGGCCGGGGCTTTCTTT. Protein product: CASSPLGQVAGAFF.

The genes are TRBV27 and TRBJ2-2; D is perhaps TRBD1 (6 bases). Germline assignment: CDR1 MNHEY and CDR2 SMNVEV (reference sequence). With 1 base removed from V and 9 bases from J, the gap between germline ends came to 9 bases. This CDR3 has 13 residues. The CDR3 here is CASSLLGARELFF. CDR3 DNA sequence: TGTGCCAGCAGTTTATTGGGGGCGCGGGAGCTGTTTTTT.

Here the CDR3 reads CASSVSRTGYYGYTF. The DNA for the CDR3 is TGTGCCAGCAGTGTATCGCGGACAGGGTACTATGGCTACACCTTC. The chain uses TRBV6-1 and TRBJ1-2; 8 bases line up with TRBD1. The CDR3 is made up of 15 amino acids. Germline-derived CDR1 and CDR2 are MNHNS and SASEGT. V lost 4 bases, J lost 3 bases, and 7 bases stayed unmatched.

The chain has TRBV4-1 and TRBJ1-1, with 7 nucleotides matching TRBD1. In germline, CDR1 is MGHRA, CDR2 YSYEKL. The CDR3 runs to 18 residues. The V gene end was trimmed by 0 bases and the J gene end by 4 bases; junction bases not matched to a gene: 14. The CDR3 DNA reads TGCGCCAGCAGCCAAGATCCGGTCAGGGGGTCTGTGGGCACTGAAGCTTTCTTT. The encoded protein is CASSQDPVRGSVGTEAFF.

The chain combines TRBV16 with TRBJ1-4; 10 positions agree with TRBD1. The V segment lost 2 bases and the J segment 4 bases; nucleotides outside the gene matches: 10. CDR3 size: 18 residues. The germline CDR1 and CDR2 sequences are KGHSY and FQNENV. The CDR3 DNA follows: TGTGCCAGCAGCCAAAGGAGGGACAGGGGTCTATATAATGAAAAACTGTTTTTT. This codes for CASSQRRDRGLYNEKLFF.

This chain links TRBV5-1 with TRBJ1-1, with D hard to call. Germline CDR1 is SGHRS and CDR2 is YFSETQ. With 0 bases removed from V and 0 bases from J, the gap between germline ends came to 6 bases. The CDR3 loop spans 14 amino acids. CDR3 protein: CASSLAGMNTEAFF. The CDR3 nucleotides are TGCGCCAGCAGCTTGGCGGGCATGAACACTGAAGCTTTCTTT.

The V and J genes are TRBV6-5 and TRBJ2-3; D call uncertain. Trimming pared 7 bases from V and 4 bases from J, leaving 6 bases between. The germline gives CDR1 MNHEY, CDR2 SVGAGI. The CDR3 has 11 amino acids. CDR3 sequence reads: CASTQADTQYF. CDR3 nucleotides: TGTGCCAGCACACAAGCAGATACGCAGTATTTT.